This note documents a single T cell receptor beta chain sequence. Its specificity is unknown. Clones were read by immunoSEQ multiplex PCR, and TCRdb kept only the in-frame ones, dropping some. Found here are around 25,000 clones, about 83% of them singletons; the top ten hold 9% to 15%. With 0 bases clipped from V and 7 bases from J, the junction kept 5 bases outside the gene matches. The germline V gene has CDR1 SGHRS and CDR2 YFSETQ. This CDR3 region has 15 residues. The data were obtained in a study of OX40 agonist ivuxolimab in advanced cancers. Study context: Ivuxolimab, an antibody that agonizes OX40 (CD134), was administered to the patients. At approximately 83% male, the cohort had a mean age of 60 years, ranging from about 23 to 79. Hepatocellular carcinoma, melanoma, renal cell or head and neck cancer affected the dose-escalation patients.

Study findings and constraints: Dosing at 0.1 to 3.0 mg/kg was accompanied by clonal expansion of CD4+ and CD8+ blood T cells by week 6.

This receptor was obtained from an adult with an advanced solid tumor such as melanoma, head and neck, liver or kidney cancer. The chain uses TRBV5-1 and TRBJ1-4, with TRBD1 identical over 8 bases. The sequencing here drew on CD4+ or CD8+ T cells sorted from blood, taken in a trial of the OX40 agonist ivuxolimab. DNA of the CDR3: TGCGCCAGCAGCTTGGCCGGACAGGGTGGTGAAAAACTGTTTTTT. Protein product: CASSLAGQGGEKLFF.